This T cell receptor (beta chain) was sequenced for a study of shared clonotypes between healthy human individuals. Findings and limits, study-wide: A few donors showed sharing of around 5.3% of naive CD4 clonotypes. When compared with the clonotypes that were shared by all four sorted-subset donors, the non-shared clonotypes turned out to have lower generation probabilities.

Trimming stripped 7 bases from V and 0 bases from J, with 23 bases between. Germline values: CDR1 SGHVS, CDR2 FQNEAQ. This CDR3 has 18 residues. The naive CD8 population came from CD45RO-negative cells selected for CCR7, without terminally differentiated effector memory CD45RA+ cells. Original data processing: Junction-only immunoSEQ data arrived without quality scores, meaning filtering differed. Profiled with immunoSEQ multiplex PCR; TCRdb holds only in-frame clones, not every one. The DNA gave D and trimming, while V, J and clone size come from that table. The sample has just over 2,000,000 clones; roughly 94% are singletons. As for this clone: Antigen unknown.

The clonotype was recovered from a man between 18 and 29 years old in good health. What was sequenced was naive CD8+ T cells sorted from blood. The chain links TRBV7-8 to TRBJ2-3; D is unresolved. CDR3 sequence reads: CASMADYRAFLSTDTQYF. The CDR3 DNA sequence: TGTGCCAGCATGGCCGATTACCGGGCCTTTCTTAGCACAGATACGCAGTATTTT.